This record concerns one T cell receptor beta chain sequence. The antigen is not known. Germline V gives CDR1 DFQATT, CDR2 SNEGSKA (reference sequence). V was trimmed by 6 bases and J by 11 bases, leaving 10 bases between them. The CDR3 totals 9 residues. The data originate from a study of tumor-infiltrating lymphocytes in localized non-small cell lung cancer. Study-level information: The cohort mixed smokers and never-smokers, several histologies, and some post-neoadjuvant-chemotherapy samples. Whole-study findings and limits: Technical variation could not be separated from intratumor heterogeneity here. Available tissue quantity limited TCR sequencing to a patient subset. No T-cell fraction difference was seen between IM1 and IM2 tumors.

Libraries were prepared by immunoSEQ multiplex PCR; TCRdb keeps only in-frame clonotypes and omits some of them. The sample records tens of thousands of clones, approximately 83% being singletons. This clonotype originated in a human donor with non-small cell lung cancer. The rearrangement joins TRBV20-1 to TRBJ1-1; D gene unclear. The sequenced sample consisted of lung tumor tissue. CDR3 amino acids: CSAGQVAFF. For the CDR3, the DNA is TGCAGTGCGGGTCAAGTGGCTTTCTTT.